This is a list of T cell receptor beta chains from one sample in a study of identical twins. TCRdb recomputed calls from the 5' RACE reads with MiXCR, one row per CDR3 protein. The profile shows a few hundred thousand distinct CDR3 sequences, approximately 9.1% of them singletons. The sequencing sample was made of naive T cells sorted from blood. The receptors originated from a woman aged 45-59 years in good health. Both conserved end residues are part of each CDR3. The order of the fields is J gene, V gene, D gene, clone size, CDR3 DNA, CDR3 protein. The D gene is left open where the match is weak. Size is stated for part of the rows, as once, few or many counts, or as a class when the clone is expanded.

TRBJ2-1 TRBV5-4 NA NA TGTGCCAGCAGCGGTGCGGTTTACAATGAGCAGTTCTTC CASSGAVYNEQFF
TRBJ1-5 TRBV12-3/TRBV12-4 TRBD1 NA TGTGCCAGCAGCCGACAGGGCCCTAGCAATCAGCCCCAGCATTTT CASSRQGPSNQPQHF
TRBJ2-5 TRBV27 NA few TGTGCCAGCAGTTTATCCCGACAGGCAGGGGAGACCCAGTACTTC CASSLSRQAGETQYF
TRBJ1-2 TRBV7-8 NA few TGTGCCAGCAGCCTCTCCGAGGGGGACCCTAACTATGGCTACACCTTC CASSLSEGDPNYGYTF
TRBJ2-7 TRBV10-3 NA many TGTGCCATCAGTCTGAGAGCCGGGTGGGACGAGCAGTACTTC CAISLRAGWDEQYF
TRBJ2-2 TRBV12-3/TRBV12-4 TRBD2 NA TGTGCCAGCAGCAGTAGCGGGAATTACGGGGAGCTGTTTTTT CASSSSGNYGELFF
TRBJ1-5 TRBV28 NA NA TGTGCCAGCAGAGTTCCAGGTGAGGGCAATCAGCCCCAGCATTTT CASRVPGEGNQPQHF
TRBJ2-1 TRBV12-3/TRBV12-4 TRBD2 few TGTGCCAGCAGTTCTCTAGCGGGAGTGGAAAATGAGCAGTTCTTC CASSSLAGVENEQFF
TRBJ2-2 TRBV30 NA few TGTGCCTGGAGAGGATCTAACACCGGGGAGCTGTTTTTT CAWRGSNTGELFF
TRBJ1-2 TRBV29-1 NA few TGCAGCGTCGACGGGGGATTCGACTATGGCTACACCTTC CSVDGGFDYGYTF
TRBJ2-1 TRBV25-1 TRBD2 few TGTGCCAGCAGTGATCAACCCCCTAGCGGGAGGGCCTTTGAGCAGTTCTTC CASSDQPPSGRAFEQFF
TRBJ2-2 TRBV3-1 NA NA TGTGCCAGCAGCCGAGGAACGGGAGACACCGGGGAGCTGTTTTTT CASSRGTGDTGELFF
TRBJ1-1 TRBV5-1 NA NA TGCGCCAGCAGCTTGGATTCAATGGGGGGGTTGGCTTTCTTT CASSLDSMGGLAFF
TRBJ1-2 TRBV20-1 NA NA TGCAGTGCCCGAGCTTCAGAAACGGTATATGGCTACACCTTC CSARASETVYGYTF
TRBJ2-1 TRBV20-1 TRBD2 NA TGCAGTGCTAGAGCGCTAGCGGGAGAAGGCTACAATGAGCAGTTCTTC CSARALAGEGYNEQFF
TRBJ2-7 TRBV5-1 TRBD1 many TGCGCCAGCAGCTGGAACAGGGGAACCGACGAGCAGTACTTC CASSWNRGTDEQYF
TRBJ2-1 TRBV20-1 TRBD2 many TGCAGTGCCGCCGGAGGTAGTCGGGGGGGCGAGCAGTTCTTC CSAAGGSRGGEQFF
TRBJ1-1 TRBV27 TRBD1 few TGTGCCAGCAGTATTCAACAGGGGTACACTGAAGCTTTCTTT CASSIQQGYTEAFF
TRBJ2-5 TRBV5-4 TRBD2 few TGTGCCAGCAGCTTTGAGGGAGGGCCAGGAGAGACCCAGTACTTC CASSFEGGPGETQYF
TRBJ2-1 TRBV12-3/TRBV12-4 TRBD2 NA TGTGCCAGCAGTCGGGGTCGCCCGGGAGGCCCCTACAATGAGCAGTTCTTC CASSRGRPGGPYNEQFF
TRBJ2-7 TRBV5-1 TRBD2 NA TGCGCCAGCAGCACCGGGACTAGCGGGACCGAGCAGTACTTC CASSTGTSGTEQYF
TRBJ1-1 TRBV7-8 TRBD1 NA TGTGCCAGCAGCCAGGGGGATCCGAACACTGAAGCTTTCTTT CASSQGDPNTEAFF